One sample yielded the 16 T cell receptor beta chains listed below, sequenced in a study of CD8+ T cells in alopecia areata. Following RNA extraction, reverse transcription yielded cDNA that acted as the sequencing template. The table came from immunoSEQ multiplex PCR; TCRdb's copy has only in-frame clones and leaves some out. The sample contains a few hundred thousand clones, under 75% of which appear only once. Documented treatment: oral pan-JAK inhibitor, 5-10 mg twice daily. The input for sequencing was CD4+ T cells sorted from blood, taken at week 4, from a patient treated with tofacitinib. These TCRs come from a human donor with alopecia areata.

This clone appeared once. V and J are TRBV7-3 and TRBJ2-5; no clear D. V was shortened by 0 bases and J by 5 bases, with 7 bases between the two germline ends. This CDR3 is 13 amino acids long. Germline CDR1 is SGHTA and CDR2 is FQGTGA. The CDR3 spells CASSLTPRETQYF. The CDR3 DNA reads as TGTGCCAGCAGCTTAACTCCTCGGGAGACCCAGTACTTC. The full variable domain, with the rest looked up from reference TRBV7-3 and TRBJ2-5, is GAGVSQTPSNKVTEKGKYVELRCDPISGHTALYWYRQSLGQGPEFLIYFQGTGAADDSGLPNDRFFAVRPEGSVSTLKIQRTERGDSAVYLCASSLTPRETQYFGPGTRLLVL.

This clone was detected a few times. The rearrangement joins TRBV23-1 to TRBJ1-4; D possibly corresponds to TRBD1 (5 bases). TRBV23-1 is an ORF, and what it does is uncertain. V lost 4 bases and J 5 bases, leaving 11 bases between the germline ends. The CDR3 is 14 amino acids. CDR3 bases: TGCGCCAGCAGTCTCGGCCGGGGGAATGAAAAACTGTTTTTT. Translated, it gives CASSLGRGNEKLFF.

Remarks on this clone: The same CDR3 also results from other DNA sequences found in this sample. The chain is built from TRBV29-1 and TRBJ2-3; the D is unclear. In germline, CDR1 is SQVTM, CDR2 ANQGSEA. This CDR3 spans 12 amino acids. V was trimmed by 7 bases and J by 0 bases, leaving 8 bases between them. The CDR3 is CSGATSTDTQYF. The CDR3 nucleotides read TGCAGCGGTGCGACTAGCACAGATACGCAGTATTTT.

This clone came up a few times. The CDR3 nucleotides read TGTGCCAGCAGCCTACAGGGCCAGCCCCAGCATTTT. Protein: CASSLQGQPQHF. The V and J genes are TRBV5-6 and TRBJ1-5; tentative D call: TRBD1 (6 bases). This CDR3 has 12 residues. Deletions cut 4 bases from V and 7 bases from J, with 9 bases between. Germline V CDR1 and CDR2: SGHDT, YYEEEE.

In this sample, this clone turned up a few times. The chain combines TRBV9 with TRBJ2-5; D gene ambiguous. The CDR3 spans 16 residues. Germline lookup yields CDR1 SGDLS and CDR2 YYNGEE. V lost 1 base, J lost 2 bases, and 15 bases lay in between. CDR3 protein: CASSVSAVVAQETQYF. CDR3 DNA: TGTGCCAGCAGCGTATCCGCCGTGGTAGCACAAGAGACCCAGTACTTC.

The gene calls are TRBV5-4 and TRBJ2-6; D is undetermined. CDR3 length: 15 amino acids. V was shortened by 0 bases and J by 1 base, with 5 bases between the two germline ends. CDR1 is SGHNT, CDR2 YYREEE, per germline (reference sequence). The CDR3 loop reads CASSLGASGANVLTF. CDR3 in DNA: TGTGCCAGCAGCTTGGGGGCGTCTGGGGCCAACGTCCTGACTTTC.

The CDR3 DNA reads as TGCGCCAGCAGCCAAGCCCCGGGCCGCGAAAACATTCAGTACTTC. Protein sequence: CASSQAPGRENIQYF. The V and J genes are TRBV4-3 and TRBJ2-4; no firm D call. V shed 1 base and J shed 5 bases, with 12 bases lying between them. The CDR3 totals 15 residues. The germline CDR1 and CDR2 sequences are LGHNA and YSLEER.

The chain joins TRBV27 to TRBJ2-7; TRBD2 aligns across 9 bases. V lost 6 bases to trimming and J lost 6 bases; unmatched junction nucleotides: 9. Per germline, CDR1 MNHEY and CDR2 SMNVEV (reference sequence). The CDR3 spans 14 residues. The CDR3 bases are TGTGCCAGCAGGATCGGGACTAGCTCTGGCGAGCAGTACTTC. It yields the protein CASRIGTSSGEQYF.

In its sample, this clone was seen a few times. The chain combines TRBV29-1 with TRBJ2-3; D unresolved. The CDR3 length is 11 residues. V was cut by 1 base and J by 8 bases, with 7 bases left in between. The V gene's germline CDR1 is SQVTM and CDR2 ANQGSEA. As DNA, the CDR3 is TGCAGCGTTGAAGTTTTAGGTACGCAGTATTTT. The encoded protein is CSVEVLGTQYF.

There are a few counts of this clone. The chain employs TRBV10-3 and TRBJ1-3, with 8 bases that match TRBD1. The trim removed 3 bases at V and 0 bases at J, leaving 1 base unmatched. CDR1 is ENHRY, CDR2 SYGVKD, per germline. The CDR3 spans 15 residues. The CDR3 region is CAISEQGVSGNTIYF. The CDR3 nucleotides are TGTGCCATCAGTGAACAGGGGGTCTCTGGAAACACCATATATTTT.

The chain recombines TRBV25-1 with TRBJ2-7; the D call may be TRBD1 or TRBD2 (6 bases each). The CDR3 runs to 14 residues. Trimming pared 4 bases from V and 2 bases from J, leaving 12 bases between. CDR1 and CDR2 from the germline V gene are MGHDK and SYGVNS. CDR3 sequence reads: CASSGRDKAYEQYF. The CDR3 coding sequence is TGTGCCAGCAGTGGGCGGGACAAAGCCTACGAGCAGTACTTC.

The V and J genes are TRBV29-1 and TRBJ2-6; possible D gene TRBD1, 6 bases. Germline V CDR1 and CDR2: SQVTM, ANQGSEA. Trimming left V 6 bases short and J 4 bases short, with 13 bases between. The CDR3 runs 14 residues. This CDR3 is CSVGTGIGANVLTF. The CDR3 DNA reads TGCAGCGTGGGTACAGGGATCGGGGCCAACGTCCTGACTTTC. The variable domain in full, with the rest retrieved from reference TRBV29-1 and TRBJ2-6, is SAVISQKPSRDICQRGTSLTIQCQVDSQVTMMFWYRQQPGQSLTLIATANQGSEATYESGFVIDKFPISRPNLTFSTLTVSNMSPEDSSIYLCSVGTGIGANVLTFGAGSRLTVL.

This clone was seen a few times. The rearrangement links TRBV2 to TRBJ1-2, with D hard to call. The germline gives CDR1 SNHLY, CDR2 FYNNEI. With 3 bases removed from V and 3 bases from J, the gap between germline ends came to 8 bases. The CDR3 is made up of 13 amino acids. The CDR3 sequence is CASSDSTYYGYTF. Here the CDR3 DNA reads TGTGCCAGCAGTGATTCCACATACTATGGCTACACCTTC.

There are a few counts of this clone. V and J are TRBV2 and TRBJ2-3; 9 bases fit TRBD1. Germline loops: CDR1 SNHLY, CDR2 FYNNEI. The V and J ends lost 1 base and 1 base, in that order; junction bases with no gene match: 0. The CDR3 totals 15 residues. This chain's CDR3 is CASSEGQGGTDTQYF. CDR3 nucleotides: TGTGCCAGCAGTGAAGGACAGGGGGGCACAGATACGCAGTATTTT.

The chain combines TRBV10-3 with TRBJ2-7; possibly TRBD2 for D (6 bases). Germline V lookup: CDR1 ENHRY, CDR2 SYGVKD. CDR3 length: 13 residues. With 0 bases removed from V and 3 bases from J, the gap between germline ends came to 6 bases. The CDR3 DNA is TGTGCCATCAGTGAGTCGGGGGGCTACGAGCAGTACTTC. Its translation is CAISESGGYEQYF.

The chain joins TRBV5-1 to TRBJ2-2; tentative D call: TRBD1 (7 bases). The germline CDR1 and CDR2 sequences are SGHRS and YFSETQ. The CDR3 contains 16 residues. V lost 5 bases to trimming and J lost 6 bases, with 20 bases between them. This chain's CDR3 is CASRSGGTEGSGELFF. CDR3 sequence (DNA): TGCGCCAGCAGAAGTGGAGGGACAGAAGGTTCCGGGGAGCTGTTTTTT.